This T cell receptor (beta chain) was captured in a study of graft-versus-host responses after intestinal transplantation. Overall study context: Each recipient received a multivisceral, liver-intestinal, or isolated intestinal graft. Recipients uniformly received anti-thymocyte globulin induction, followed by tacrolimus and steroids for approximately 3 years.

This CDR3 comprises 16 residues. CDR1 is ENHRY and CDR2 is SYGVKD in the germline V gene. Trimming cost V 2 bases and J 4 bases; bases outside gene matches: 11. In the case of this clone: Antigen: not known.

Study-wide points: Some GvH clones appeared in ileal mucosa or blood before recipient bone marrow. Early post-transplant falls in HvG clones accompanied the peak levels of circulating GvH clones.

Method: immunoSEQ multiplex PCR; TCRdb's copy keeps in-frame clones and lacks some. Counted here are 70,000 to 75,000 clones, 70% to 90% occurring once; the ten biggest clones make up 2.5%. The V call is TRBV10-3, the J call TRBJ2-7; 7 bases align to TRBD1. The TCR comes from a human donor who received an intestinal transplant. The material was unstimulated CD8+ T cells sorted from spleen or lymph node cells, obtained before intestinal transplant. CDR3 nucleotide sequence: TGTGCCATCAGTGAGGACAGGGCCCTTAAAGATTACGAGCAGTACTTC. This encodes CAISEDRALKDYEQYF.